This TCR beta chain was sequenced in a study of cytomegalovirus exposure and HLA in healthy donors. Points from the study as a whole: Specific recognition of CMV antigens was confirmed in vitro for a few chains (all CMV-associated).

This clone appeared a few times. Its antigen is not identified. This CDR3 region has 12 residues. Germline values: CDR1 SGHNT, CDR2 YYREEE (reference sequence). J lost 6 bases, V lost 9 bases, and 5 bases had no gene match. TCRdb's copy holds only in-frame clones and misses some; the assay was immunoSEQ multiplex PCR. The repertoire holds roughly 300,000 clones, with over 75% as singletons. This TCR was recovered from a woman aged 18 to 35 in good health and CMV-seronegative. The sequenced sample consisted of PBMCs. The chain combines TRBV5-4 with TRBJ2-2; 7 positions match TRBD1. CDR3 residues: CANRQGPGELFF. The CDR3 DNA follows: TGTGCCAACCGACAGGGCCCCGGGGAGCTGTTTTTT.